The clone carrying this T cell receptor beta chain was counted a single time. The antigen is not known. The junction and the germline gene differ at one end; a read error may be behind it. The CDR3 is made up of 15 amino acids. Germline values: CDR1 MGHRA, CDR2 YSYEKL. These data belong to a study of blood T cells in healthy people across ages. The study, taken as a whole, reports: With naive T cell percentage, TCR beta diversity showed a strong correlation. Per million T cells, TCR beta diversity dropped roughly linearly as age increased.

For the second PCR, which ran for roughly 6 to 12 cycles, a sample-barcoded 5' primer and a J-beta primer mix were used. TCRdb re-analysed the 5' RACE reads in MiXCR, keeping a single row per CDR3 protein. In the table there are more than 600,000 distinct CDR3 sequences, 20% to 25% of which are singletons. Another study also made use of these data, one on T cells of mothers and their children. This second study notes: There were over 10 million TCR beta CDR3 reads from each mother and a few million from each child.

The chain joins TRBV4-1 to TRBJ2-5; D unresolved. The receptor was isolated from a boy younger than 18 in good health. The sequencing input was blood. CDR3 region: CASSQMATWEETQYF. In nucleotides, the CDR3 is TGCGCCAGTAGCCAGATGGCCACCTGGGAAGAGACCCAGTACTTC.